A selection of T cell receptor beta chains follows, all from one sample in a study of CD8+ T cells in alopecia areata. The method was immunoSEQ multiplex PCR; TCRdb's version includes in-frame clones alone and lacks a portion of them. The sample holds approximately 120,000 clones, approximately 60% seen once. The input for sequencing was CD4+ T cells sorted from blood, taken at week 4, from a patient treated with tofacitinib. All receptors derive from a human donor with alopecia areata. CDR3s include the opening cysteine and the closing phenylalanine or tryptophan. Fields, in order: clone size, D gene, V gene, J gene, CDR3 protein, CDR3 DNA. The D gene is left open where the match is weak. Clone size appears in some rows only: once, few, many, or a class for an expanded clone.

clone_size: NA
d_call: NA
v_call: TRBV10-3
j_call: TRBJ1-1
cdr3_aa: CAISATNTEAFF
cdr3_nt: TGTGCCATCAGTGCGACCAACACTGAAGCTTTCTTT

clone_size: NA
d_call: TRBD1
v_call: TRBV5-1
j_call: TRBJ2-1
cdr3_aa: CASSLGDRAYNEQFF
cdr3_nt: TGCGCCAGCAGCTTGGGTGACAGGGCCTACAATGAGCAGTTCTTC

clone_size: NA
d_call: NA
v_call: TRBV30
j_call: TRBJ2-7
cdr3_aa: CAWSKGYEQYF
cdr3_nt: TGTGCCTGGAGTAAAGGCTACGAGCAGTACTTC

clone_size: NA
d_call: NA
v_call: TRBV23-1
j_call: TRBJ1-2
cdr3_aa: CASSQSRGEHGYTF
cdr3_nt: TGCGCCAGCAGTCAATCGAGGGGGGAACATGGCTACACCTTC

clone_size: NA
d_call: TRBD1
v_call: TRBV9
j_call: TRBJ2-7
cdr3_aa: CASRTGMEQYF
cdr3_nt: TGTGCCAGCAGGACAGGGATGGAGCAGTACTTC

clone_size: few
d_call: NA
v_call: TRBV4-2
j_call: TRBJ1-1
cdr3_aa: CASSQGGGFNTEAFF
cdr3_nt: TGTGCCAGCAGCCAAGGTGGCGGATTCAACACTGAAGCTTTCTTT

clone_size: NA
d_call: NA
v_call: TRBV18
j_call: TRBJ1-1
cdr3_aa: CASSFDRNTEAFF
cdr3_nt: TGTGCCAGCTCCTTCGACAGGAACACTGAAGCTTTCTTT

clone_size: NA
d_call: NA
v_call: TRBV18
j_call: TRBJ2-7
cdr3_aa: CASSPGHHEQYF
cdr3_nt: TGTGCCAGCTCACCGGGACACCACGAGCAGTACTTC

clone_size: NA
d_call: TRBD1
v_call: TRBV29-1
j_call: TRBJ2-5
cdr3_aa: CSVAGGPAETQYF
cdr3_nt: TGCAGCGTAGCAGGGGGTCCGGCCGAGACCCAGTACTTC

clone_size: many
d_call: NA
v_call: TRBV7-9
j_call: TRBJ2-3
cdr3_aa: CASGRDTDTQYF
cdr3_nt: TGTGCCAGCGGACGGGACACAGATACGCAGTATTTT

clone_size: NA
d_call: TRBD1
v_call: TRBV5-1
j_call: TRBJ2-7
cdr3_aa: CASSLLRGPYEQYF
cdr3_nt: TGCGCCAGCAGCTTGCTCAGGGGGCCATACGAGCAGTACTTC

clone_size: few
d_call: NA
v_call: TRBV5-4
j_call: TRBJ2-2
cdr3_aa: CASSFLKTRGLTGELFF
cdr3_nt: TGTGCCAGCAGCTTCTTGAAGACTAGGGGGTTAACCGGGGAGCTGTTTTTT

clone_size: NA
d_call: NA
v_call: TRBV29-1
j_call: TRBJ1-1
cdr3_aa: CSVSGVTQNTEAFF
cdr3_nt: TGCAGCGTTTCAGGCGTCACCCAGAACACTGAAGCTTTCTTT

clone_size: NA
d_call: NA
v_call: TRBV30
j_call: TRBJ2-1
cdr3_aa: CACAGRGSYNEQFF
cdr3_nt: TGTGCCTGCGCTGGGAGAGGCTCCTACAATGAGCAGTTCTTC

clone_size: NA
d_call: TRBD1
v_call: TRBV7-2
j_call: TRBJ1-5
cdr3_aa: CASSWDSTDRQPQHF
cdr3_nt: TGTGCCAGCAGCTGGGACAGTACGGATCGTCAGCCCCAGCATTTT

clone_size: NA
d_call: NA
v_call: TRBV5-1
j_call: TRBJ1-1
cdr3_aa: CASSVTGNTEAFF
cdr3_nt: TGCGCCAGCAGCGTGACAGGGAACACTGAAGCTTTCTTT

clone_size: NA
d_call: NA
v_call: TRBV2
j_call: TRBJ1-5
cdr3_aa: CASSDGVAQPQHF
cdr3_nt: TGTGCCAGCAGTGATGGGGTAGCTCAGCCCCAGCATTTT

clone_size: NA
d_call: TRBD2
v_call: TRBV4-3
j_call: TRBJ2-7
cdr3_aa: CASSQAGGGAYEQYF
cdr3_nt: TGCGCCAGCAGCCAGGCGGGCGGGGGGGCCTACGAGCAGTACTTC

clone_size: NA
d_call: NA
v_call: TRBV30
j_call: TRBJ2-3
cdr3_aa: CAWSGKTSTDTQYF
cdr3_nt: TGTGCCTGGAGTGGGAAAACTAGCACAGATACGCAGTATTTT

clone_size: NA
d_call: TRBD2
v_call: TRBV29-1
j_call: TRBJ2-3
cdr3_aa: CSVETSGRIYTDTQYF
cdr3_nt: TGCAGCGTTGAAACTAGCGGGAGGATTTACACAGATACGCAGTATTTT

clone_size: NA
d_call: NA
v_call: TRBV18
j_call: TRBJ1-5
cdr3_aa: CASSPQDRDSNQPQHF
cdr3_nt: TGTGCCAGCTCACCACAGGACAGAGATAGCAATCAGCCCCAGCATTTT

clone_size: NA
d_call: TRBD1
v_call: TRBV23-1
j_call: TRBJ1-5
cdr3_aa: CASSQQGKSNQPQHF
cdr3_nt: TGCGCCAGCAGCCAACAGGGGAAGAGCAATCAGCCCCAGCATTTT

clone_size: NA
d_call: NA
v_call: TRBV5-1
j_call: TRBJ2-7
cdr3_aa: CASSKPASNNEQYF
cdr3_nt: TGCGCCAGCAGCAAACCGGCAAGTAACAACGAGCAGTACTTC

clone_size: NA
d_call: NA
v_call: TRBV25-1
j_call: TRBJ2-5
cdr3_aa: CASSEPTGRQETQYF
cdr3_nt: TGTGCCAGCAGTGAACCGACAGGGAGGCAAGAGACCCAGTACTTC

clone_size: few
d_call: TRBD1
v_call: TRBV27
j_call: TRBJ2-7
cdr3_aa: CASTPWPGQGAYEQYF
cdr3_nt: TGTGCCAGCACCCCTTGGCCGGGACAGGGGGCCTACGAGCAGTACTTC

clone_size: NA
d_call: NA
v_call: TRBV30
j_call: TRBJ1-1
cdr3_aa: CAWSVGIEAFF
cdr3_nt: TGTGCCTGGAGTGTAGGGATTGAAGCTTTCTTT

clone_size: NA
d_call: TRBD1
v_call: TRBV9
j_call: TRBJ1-2
cdr3_aa: CASSERQSGTAYGYTF
cdr3_nt: TGTGCCAGCAGCGAACGACAGTCCGGGACAGCTTATGGCTACACCTTC

clone_size: NA
d_call: TRBD1
v_call: TRBV7-9
j_call: TRBJ1-1
cdr3_aa: CASSTGTGHTEAFF
cdr3_nt: TGTGCCAGCAGTACCGGGACAGGGCACACTGAAGCTTTCTTT

clone_size: few
d_call: TRBD2
v_call: TRBV27
j_call: TRBJ2-3
cdr3_aa: CASSRPTGAGGTDTQYF
cdr3_nt: TGTGCCAGCAGTCGCCCGACTGGAGCGGGGGGTACAGATACGCAGTATTTT

clone_size: NA
d_call: NA
v_call: TRBV7-6
j_call: TRBJ2-7
cdr3_aa: CASSLDMAGGIYEQYF
cdr3_nt: TGTGCCAGCAGCTTAGATATGGCAGGGGGGATCTACGAGCAGTACTTC

clone_size: NA
d_call: NA
v_call: TRBV30
j_call: TRBJ2-2
cdr3_aa: CAWSPGTGELFF
cdr3_nt: TGTGCCTGGAGTCCGGGGACCGGGGAGCTGTTTTTT

clone_size: once
d_call: TRBD1
v_call: TRBV2
j_call: TRBJ1-6
cdr3_aa: CASDRGGNSPLHF
cdr3_nt: TGTGCCAGCGACAGGGGCGGGAATTCACCCCTCCACTTT

clone_size: NA
d_call: NA
v_call: TRBV19
j_call: TRBJ2-1
cdr3_aa: CASSRTGKDEQFF
cdr3_nt: TGTGCCAGTAGTCGTACGGGTAAGGATGAGCAGTTCTTC

clone_size: few
d_call: NA
v_call: TRBV29-1
j_call: TRBJ2-7
cdr3_aa: CSVEVFRTDSSYEQYF
cdr3_nt: TGCAGCGTTGAAGTCTTCAGGACAGACTCCTCCTACGAGCAGTACTTC

clone_size: NA
d_call: NA
v_call: TRBV4-2
j_call: TRBJ2-3
cdr3_aa: CASSQERGQYTDTQYF
cdr3_nt: TGTGCCAGCAGCCAAGAACGGGGGCAATACACAGATACGCAGTATTTT

clone_size: NA
d_call: TRBD2
v_call: TRBV7-9
j_call: TRBJ2-7
cdr3_aa: CASSLALLGLAGEQYF
cdr3_nt: TGTGCCAGCAGCTTAGCGCTATTGGGACTAGCCGGCGAGCAGTACTTC

clone_size: NA
d_call: TRBD2
v_call: TRBV18
j_call: TRBJ2-1
cdr3_aa: CASSPLPPGTSGDEQFF
cdr3_nt: TGTGCCAGCTCACCACTCCCACCCGGGACTAGCGGGGATGAGCAGTTCTTC

clone_size: few
d_call: NA
v_call: TRBV30
j_call: TRBJ2-2
cdr3_aa: CAWSPGPTVTGELFF
cdr3_nt: TGTGCCTGGAGCCCGGGACCTACGGTCACCGGGGAGCTGTTTTTT

clone_size: NA
d_call: NA
v_call: TRBV5-1
j_call: TRBJ1-2
cdr3_aa: CASSPRGTDYGYTF
cdr3_nt: TGCGCCAGCAGCCCACGGGGAACAGACTATGGCTACACCTTC

clone_size: once
d_call: NA
v_call: TRBV7-9
j_call: TRBJ2-1
cdr3_aa: CASSHVANEQFF
cdr3_nt: TGTGCCAGCAGCCACGTAGCCAATGAGCAGTTCTTC

clone_size: few
d_call: NA
v_call: TRBV4-2
j_call: TRBJ2-6
cdr3_aa: CASSQETGIPGANVLTF
cdr3_nt: TGTGCCAGCAGCCAAGAAACAGGGATTCCTGGGGCCAACGTCCTGACTTTC

clone_size: NA
d_call: NA
v_call: TRBV7-9
j_call: TRBJ1-1
cdr3_aa: CASISTAKPYTEAFF
cdr3_nt: TGTGCCAGCATCTCGACGGCCAAACCCTACACTGAAGCTTTCTTT

clone_size: NA
d_call: NA
v_call: TRBV7-9
j_call: TRBJ2-7
cdr3_aa: CASSRDGTYEQYF
cdr3_nt: TGTGCCAGCAGCCGGGACGGAACCTACGAGCAGTACTTC

clone_size: many
d_call: TRBD1
v_call: TRBV7-9
j_call: TRBJ1-1
cdr3_aa: CASSLLEGQGNTEAFF
cdr3_nt: TGTGCCAGCAGCCTACTGGAGGGACAGGGGAACACTGAAGCTTTCTTT

clone_size: few
d_call: NA
v_call: TRBV11-2
j_call: TRBJ2-1
cdr3_aa: CASSLEAGMNEQFF
cdr3_nt: TGTGCCAGCAGCTTAGAGGCTGGTATGAATGAGCAGTTCTTC

clone_size: NA
d_call: TRBD1
v_call: TRBV29-1
j_call: TRBJ2-7
cdr3_aa: CSVGEGAIEQYF
cdr3_nt: TGCAGCGTTGGTGAGGGGGCAATCGAGCAGTACTTC

clone_size: many
d_call: TRBD2
v_call: TRBV10-3
j_call: TRBJ2-4
cdr3_aa: CASRGGGNIQYF
cdr3_nt: TGTGCCTCCCGGGGGGGAGGGAACATTCAGTACTTC

clone_size: NA
d_call: NA
v_call: TRBV6-6
j_call: TRBJ2-3
cdr3_aa: CASSYSSVTDTQYF
cdr3_nt: TGTGCCAGCAGTTACTCGTCTGTCACAGATACGCAGTATTTT